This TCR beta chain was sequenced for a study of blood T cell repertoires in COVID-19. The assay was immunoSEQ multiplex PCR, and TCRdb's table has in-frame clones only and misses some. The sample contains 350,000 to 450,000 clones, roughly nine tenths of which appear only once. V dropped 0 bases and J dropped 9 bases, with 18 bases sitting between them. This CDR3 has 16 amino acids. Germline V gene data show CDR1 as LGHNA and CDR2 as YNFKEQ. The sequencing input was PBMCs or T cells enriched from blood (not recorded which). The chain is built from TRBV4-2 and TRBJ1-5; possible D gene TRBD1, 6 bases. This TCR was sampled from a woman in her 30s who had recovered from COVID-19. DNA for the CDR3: TGTGCCAGCAGCCAAGACAGCAGATACGGGACAAGGCCCCAGCATTTT. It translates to CASSQDSRYGTRPQHF.